This is a list of T cell receptor beta chains from one sample in a study of T cell repertoires in cytomegalovirus infection. These receptors' antigens are unknown. TCRdb analysed the reads with MiXCR anew, one entry per CDR3 protein. In the table there are roughly 860,000 distinct CDR3 sequences, roughly 33% of which are singletons. The material was cultured CD8+ T cells from PBMCs, obtained from culture after CMV antigen stimulation. These receptors were taken from a human donor in good health (CMV status not recorded). Some clones in this sample may be carry-over from other donors' samples. Each CDR3 is given with its conserved first and last residue. D genes are given only for firm matches. The size of a clone is reported for some rows only, either as once, few or many, or as a class for expanded clones.

CDR3aa,CDR3nt,abundance,j_gene,v_gene,d_gene
CSVDLGVARVQDF,TGCAGCGTTGACCTCGGGGTGGCACGCGTTCAGGATTTT,NA,TRBJ2-3,TRBV29-1,NA
CASSEAWTGEKNIQYF,TGTGCCAGCAGTGAAGCCTGGACAGGGGAGAAAAACATTCAGTACTTC,few,TRBJ2-4,TRBV6-1,TRBD1
CASSLAEGDPYGYTF,TGTGCCAGCAGCTTAGCCGAGGGGGACCCGTATGGCTACACCTTC,few,TRBJ1-2,TRBV7-9,NA
CASSLTENSPLHF,TGTGCCAGCAGCCTAACGGAGAATTCACCCCTCCACTTT,many,TRBJ1-6,TRBV13,NA
CASRPLAGEETQYF,TGTGCCAGCAGACCACTAGCGGGGGAAGAGACCCAGTACTTC,many,TRBJ2-5,TRBV28,TRBD2
CASSLRVLSGKAEAFF,TGCGCCAGCAGCCTCCGGGTCCTCTCCGGCAAAGCTGAAGCTTTCTTT,once,TRBJ1-1,TRBV4-1,NA
CASGLTNTEAFF,TGTGCCAGTGGACTTACGAACACTGAAGCTTTCTTT,few,TRBJ1-1,TRBV7-9,NA
CASSFPGTGKENFYEQYF,TGTGCCAGCAGCTTTCCCGGGACTGGAAAGGAAAATTTCTACGAGCAGTACTTC,many,TRBJ2-7,TRBV7-2,NA
CASSQRAGGSYNEQFF,TGCGCCAGCAGCCAAAGGGCGGGGGGGTCCTACAATGAGCAGTTCTTC,NA,TRBJ2-1,TRBV4-1,TRBD2
CASSLSSALLGGIFSYNEQFF,TGTGCCAGCAGCTTATCCTCGGCCTTATTGGGGGGAATATTCTCCTACAATGAGCAGTTCTTC,NA,TRBJ2-1,TRBV7-9,NA
CASSPYSLNTEAFF,TGTGCCAGCAGCCCGTACAGTCTGAACACTGAAGCTTTCTTT,NA,TRBJ1-1,TRBV4-2,NA
CASSFNDRETQYF,TGTGCCAGCAGTTTTAACGACAGAGAGACCCAGTACTTC,NA,TRBJ2-5,TRBV6-5,NA
CASSSGPGDRNSPQHF,TGTGCCAGCAGTTCGGGACCGGGGGACAGGAACTCGCCCCAGCATTTT,many,TRBJ1-5,TRBV12-3/TRBV12-4,TRBD1
CATSSRGGSPLHF,TGTGCCACCAGCTCCCGAGGGGGCTCACCCCTCCACTTT,NA,TRBJ1-6,TRBV15,TRBD1
CASSQGYRGGAPEETQYF,TGTGCCAGCAGCCAAGGATACCGCGGGGGGGCGCCTGAGGAGACCCAGTACTTC,NA,TRBJ2-5,TRBV3-1,TRBD2
CASSLRLGATYNEQFF,TGTGCCAGCAGCTTACGTCTTGGGGCCACCTACAATGAGCAGTTCTTC,few,TRBJ2-1,TRBV7-9,NA
CASSLSIPLAGGPYNEQFF,TGTGCCAGCAGTTTATCGATCCCTCTAGCGGGGGGGCCGTACAATGAGCAGTTCTTC,few,TRBJ2-1,TRBV27,TRBD2
CASMFRMSLNQPQHF,TGTGCCAGTATGTTTAGGATGTCCTTGAATCAGCCCCAGCATTTT,few,TRBJ1-5,TRBV19,NA
CASSPMKDGNQPQHF,TGTGCCAGTAGTCCGATGAAAGACGGCAATCAGCCCCAGCATTTT,NA,TRBJ1-5,TRBV19,NA
CASRGAGFDEQYF,TGCGCCAGCAGAGGAGCGGGTTTCGACGAGCAGTACTTC,NA,TRBJ2-7,TRBV4-1,NA
CASRRREEENNQPQHF,TGCGCCAGCAGGAGGCGGGAGGAGGAAAACAATCAGCCCCAGCATTTT,NA,TRBJ1-5,TRBV4-1,NA
CASRMQGNEQFF,TGTGCCAGCAGAATGCAGGGGAATGAGCAGTTCTTC,NA,TRBJ2-1,TRBV5-4,NA
CSVEDRSNYGYTF,TGCAGCGTTGAAGACAGGAGCAACTATGGCTACACCTTC,few,TRBJ1-2,TRBV29-1,NA
CAISESPENTIYF,TGTGCCATCAGTGAGTCACCCGAGAACACCATATATTTT,many,TRBJ1-3,TRBV10-3,NA
CASSVPGGRNEQFF,TGTGCCAGCAGCGTCCCGGGGGGGCGAAATGAGCAGTTCTTC,NA,TRBJ2-1,TRBV5-4,TRBD2
CASSYPFDTAGNYGYTF,TGTGCCAGTAGTTACCCATTTGACACGGCGGGCAACTATGGCTACACCTTC,NA,TRBJ1-2,TRBV19,NA
CASSSGESRGQPQHF,TGTGCCAGCAGCTCAGGGGAGTCTCGGGGACAGCCCCAGCATTTT,few,TRBJ1-5,TRBV7-9,NA
CASSLVRAHEAFF,TGTGCCAGCAGCTTAGTCAGGGCACATGAAGCTTTCTTT,NA,TRBJ1-1,TRBV7-9,NA
CASSFGQTTGELFF,TGTGCCAGCAGTTTCGGACAGACCACCGGGGAGCTGTTTTTT,few,TRBJ2-2,TRBV12-3/TRBV12-4,NA
CASSSSGGYADTQYF,TGTGCCAGCAGCTCCTCCGGGGGGTATGCAGATACGCAGTATTTT,few,TRBJ2-3,TRBV7-2,TRBD2
CASSAAGDQPQHF,TGTGCCAGCAGCGCCGCAGGGGATCAGCCCCAGCATTTT,NA,TRBJ1-5,TRBV7-6,NA
CATPSREFSTGASNYGYTF,TGTGCCACCCCCTCAAGGGAATTCTCGACGGGGGCCAGTAACTATGGCTACACCTTC,few,TRBJ1-2,TRBV10-3,NA
CASSSTQGVNTEAFF,TGCGCCAGCAGCTCCACACAGGGGGTGAACACTGAAGCTTTCTTT,NA,TRBJ1-1,TRBV5-1,TRBD1
CSARDRTGGSLNEQFF,TGCAGTGCTAGAGATCGGACAGGGGGGTCTCTTAATGAGCAGTTCTTC,few,TRBJ2-1,TRBV20-1,TRBD1